Included here is one T cell receptor beta chain sequence, with context. Its binding antigen is unknown. No much larger clone exists at a distance of one base, and base qualities are not known. To prepare the library, 5' RACE was applied. Instrument on record: NextSeq 500. To allow correction of PCR and sequencing errors, the TCR library protocol tagged every TCR cDNA molecule with a unique molecular identifier. In the original analysis: Decombinator tools were used for TCR identification, UMI-based error correction and CDR3 extraction. Expanded TCRs were defined as those above a frequency of 2 per 1,000, corresponding to the top 1% of the tumor frequency distribution. Renyi diversity was computed with the R vegan package after each repertoire had been subsampled 100 times to 5,000 TCRs. CDR3 similarity networks were built from amino acid triplet string-kernel similarity, with CDR3s being connected when pairwise similarity was above 0.82. In TCRdb, the public reads were trimmed at Q25 with fastp and aligned with MiXCR, with productive beta chains retained. Each CDR3 protein appears once, grouped with its most common genes and DNA. TCRdb's processing, not the authors' own work, is the source of the V and J calls. The table for this sample lists approximately 40,000 distinct CDR3 sequences; approximately 7% of them were counted only once. The biggest ten clones account for roughly two fifths of the sample.

V lost 5 bases and J lost 4 bases; the stretch between them is 15 bases long. The CDR3 runs 15 residues from the cysteine to the phenylalanine. The retained sequence is limited to the CDR3, 45 bases, with the frame set at the first base. This sample was included in a study of spatial heterogeneity in lung cancer (dated by TCRdb to about 2019). For the study in its entirety: Beta-chain transcripts were consistently detected in greater numbers than alpha-chain transcripts, which likely reflects a higher abundance of beta-chain transcripts. In the raw uncorrected reads, each unique combination of TCR and UMI appeared more than ten times on average. In non-small cell lung cancer, the study quantitatively compared TCR alpha and beta repertoires across several tumor regions, matched nontumor lung, and blood. Nonsynonymous mutation counts, determined by whole-exome sequencing of tumor tissue, were related to TCR repertoire features. At surgery, both alpha and beta chains were TCR-sequenced in 200 to 250 tumor regions, approximately 64 matched nontumor lung samples and over 50 PBMC samples.

The label giving this sample's time point can be read as: sample taken at primary tumor resection. TCR sequencing used whole RNA extracted from tumor and nontumor lung tissue, or from cryopreserved PBMC samples, without cell sorting. Samples were obtained from 72 patients with early-stage, untreated non-small cell lung cancer from the lung TRACERx cohort. Only patients with enough RNA available from two or more tumor regions were chosen for TCR sequencing. Here is what the overall study found, with its caveats: Additional single-cell paired TCR alpha and beta sequencing was considered necessary to confirm, at a functional level, the hypothesis that regional TCRs recognize regional mutations. Ubiquitous expanded tumor TCRs were detected in blood more often at tumor resection than at routine follow-up.

This sequence uses TRBV12-3 or TRBV12-4 and TRBJ1-3; the D gene is perhaps TRBD1, from 6 matching bases. The specimen comprised PBMCs, sampled at surgery. The TCR sequence derives from a female donor with early-stage non-small cell lung cancer. CDR3 protein: CASSPTGSPGNTIYF. DNA sequence: TGTGCCAGCAGTCCTACAGGGAGTCCGGGAAACACCATATATTTT.